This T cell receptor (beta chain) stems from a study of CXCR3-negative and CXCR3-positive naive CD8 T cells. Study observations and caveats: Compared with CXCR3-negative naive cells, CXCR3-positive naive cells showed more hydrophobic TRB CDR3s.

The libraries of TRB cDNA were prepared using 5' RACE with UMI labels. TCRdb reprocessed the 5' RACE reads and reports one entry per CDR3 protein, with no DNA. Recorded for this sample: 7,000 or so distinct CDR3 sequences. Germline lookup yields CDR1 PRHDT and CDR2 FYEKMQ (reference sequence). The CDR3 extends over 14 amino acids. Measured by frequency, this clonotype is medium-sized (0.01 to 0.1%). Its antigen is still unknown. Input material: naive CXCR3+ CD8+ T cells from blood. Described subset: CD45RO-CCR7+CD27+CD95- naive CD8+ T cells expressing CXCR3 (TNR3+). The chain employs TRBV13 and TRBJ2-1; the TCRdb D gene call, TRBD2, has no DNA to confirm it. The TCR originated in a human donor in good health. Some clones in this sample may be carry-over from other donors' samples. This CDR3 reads CASSFSVTYNEQFF.